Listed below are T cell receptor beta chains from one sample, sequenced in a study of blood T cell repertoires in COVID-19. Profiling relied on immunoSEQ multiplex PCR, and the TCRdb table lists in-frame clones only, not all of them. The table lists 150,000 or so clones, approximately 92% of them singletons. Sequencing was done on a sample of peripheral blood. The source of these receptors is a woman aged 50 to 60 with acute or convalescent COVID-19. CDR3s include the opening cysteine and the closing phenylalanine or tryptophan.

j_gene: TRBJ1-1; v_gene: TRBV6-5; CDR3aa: CASTRLGNTEAFF
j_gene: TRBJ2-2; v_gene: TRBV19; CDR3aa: CASSLAGSRTGELFF
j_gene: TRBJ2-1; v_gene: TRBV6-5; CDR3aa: CASRAAGGPRNEQFF
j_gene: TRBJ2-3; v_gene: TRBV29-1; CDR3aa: CSVWDFSTDTQYF
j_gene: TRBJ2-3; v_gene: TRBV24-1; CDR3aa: CATSRSALRDTQYF
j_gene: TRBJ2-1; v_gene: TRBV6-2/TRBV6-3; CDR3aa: CASSYPLAGGNHDEQFF
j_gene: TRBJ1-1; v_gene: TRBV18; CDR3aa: CASSPLGGANTEAFF
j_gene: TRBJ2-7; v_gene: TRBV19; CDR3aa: CASSRRQGAIEEQYF
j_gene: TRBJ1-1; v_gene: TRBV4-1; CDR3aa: CASSFRQGADEAFF
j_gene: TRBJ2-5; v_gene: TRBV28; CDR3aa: CASSVGLAGAAQYF
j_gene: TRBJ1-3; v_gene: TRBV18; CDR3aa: CASSPGQGINTIYF
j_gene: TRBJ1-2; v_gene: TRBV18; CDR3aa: CASSPLEQGAGGYTF
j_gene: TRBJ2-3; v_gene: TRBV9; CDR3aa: CASSLSAPSTDTQYF
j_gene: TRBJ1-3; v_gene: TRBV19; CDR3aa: CASSSGNGNTIYF
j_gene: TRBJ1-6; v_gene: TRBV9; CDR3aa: CASSGSQGNNSPLHF
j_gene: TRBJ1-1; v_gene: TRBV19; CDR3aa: CASSMGTGVRTEAFF
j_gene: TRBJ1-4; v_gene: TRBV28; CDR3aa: CASSSTGRVNEKLFF
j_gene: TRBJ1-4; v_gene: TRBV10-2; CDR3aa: CASSEPGGEKLFF